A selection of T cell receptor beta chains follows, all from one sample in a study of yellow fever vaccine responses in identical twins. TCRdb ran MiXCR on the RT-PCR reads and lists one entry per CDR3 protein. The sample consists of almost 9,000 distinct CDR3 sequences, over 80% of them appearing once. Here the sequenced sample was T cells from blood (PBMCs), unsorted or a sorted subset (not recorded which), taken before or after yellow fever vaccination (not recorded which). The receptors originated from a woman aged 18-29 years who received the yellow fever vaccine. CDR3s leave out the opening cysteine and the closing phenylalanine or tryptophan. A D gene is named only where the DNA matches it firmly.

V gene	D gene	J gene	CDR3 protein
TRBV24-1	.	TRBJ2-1	ATSDPLYYSNEQF
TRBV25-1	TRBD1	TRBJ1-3	ASSDQRTGKNTIY
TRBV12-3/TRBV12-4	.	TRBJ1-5	ASSRGLYSNQPQH
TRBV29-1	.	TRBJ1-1	SVEQQNTEAF
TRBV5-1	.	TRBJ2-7	ASSLAAGSIDYEQY
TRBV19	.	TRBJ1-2	ASSRQGDGYGYT
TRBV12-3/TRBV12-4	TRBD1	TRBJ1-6	ASSFPTGAGNSPLH
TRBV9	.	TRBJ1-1	ASSVDWRTEAF
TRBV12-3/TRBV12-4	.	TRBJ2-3	ASSLTGSDTQY
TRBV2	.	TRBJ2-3	ASITGLDTQY
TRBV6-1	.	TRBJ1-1	ASSFDSGSTEAF
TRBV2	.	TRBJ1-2	ASSILRYT
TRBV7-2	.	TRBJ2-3	ASSLTFPDTQY
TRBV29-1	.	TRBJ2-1	SVGQALLNEQF
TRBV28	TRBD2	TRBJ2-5	ASSLTSGGQETQY
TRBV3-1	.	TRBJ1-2	ASSLTGQSYGYT
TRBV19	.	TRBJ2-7	ASSIAAGYEQY